Described below is a single TCR beta chain sequence and its context. Its specificity is not known. This sample was taken from a study of blood T cells in healthy people across ages. Study-wide points: Using unsorted PBMCs precluded a conclusive naive versus antigen-experienced comparison.

Next came a second PCR, run for about 6 to 11 cycles, which used a sample-barcoded 5' primer along with a J-beta primer mix. Per sample, CDR3-containing paired-end reads numbered at least 3 million. From the 5' RACE reads, TCRdb called clonotypes with MiXCR, one entry per CDR3 protein. The data show over 1.5 million distinct CDR3 sequences, with around 50% seen just once and around 2.1% held by the top ten. The V end was cut by 3 bases, the J end by 0 bases, with 9 bases between. Germline lookup yields CDR1 ENHRY and CDR2 SYGVKD. The CDR3 length is 16 residues. This sequence originates from a woman between 35 and 50 years old in good health. The sample was blood. This chain connects TRBV10-3 to TRBJ2-6; tentatively, D is TRBD2 (5 bases). The CDR3 spells CAISDGKLSGANVLTF. CDR3 sequence (DNA): TGTGCCATCAGTGACGGGAAGCTCTCTGGGGCCAACGTCCTGACTTTC.